This passage covers 15 T cell receptor beta chains from one sample sequenced in a study of T-cell memory formation after mild COVID-19. TCRdb analysed the 5' RACE reads with MiXCR anew, one entry per CDR3 protein. The table has about 430,000 distinct CDR3 sequences, over 15% seen once. What was sequenced was PBMCs or a T cell subset sorted from them (not recorded which). These receptors all stem from a man younger than 35 who had mild COVID-19 (a few samples of this study predate the infection). Cell type and time point are not known.

There are many counts of this clonotype. The chain combines TRBV15 with TRBJ2-2; D unresolved. CDR1 and CDR2 (germline): LNHNV, YYDKDF (reference sequence). The CDR3 sequence is 15 residues long. V shed 0 bases and J shed 4 bases, with 9 bases lying between them. In DNA form, the CDR3 reads TGTGCCACCAGCAGAGAGGCCACCTTCACCGGGGAGCTGTTTTTT. This gives the protein CATSREATFTGELFF.

The sample holds a few counts of this clonotype. The chain has TRBV7-2 and TRBJ1-2; D uncertain. Germline V gene sequence: CDR1 SGHTA, CDR2 FQGNSA. The CDR3 covers 15 residues. V was cut by 5 bases and J by 2 bases, with 15 bases left in between. CDR3: CASSPQPTENYGYTF. Written as DNA, the CDR3 is TGTGCCAGCAGCCCCCAGCCCACAGAGAACTATGGCTACACCTTC. The full variable domain, in which reference TRBV7-2 and TRBJ1-2 provide the parts outside the CDR3, is GAGVSQSPSNKVTEKGKDVELRCDPISGHTALYWYRQSLGQGLEFLIYFQGNSAPDKSGLPSDRFSAERTGGSVSTLTIQRTQQEDSAVYLCASSPQPTENYGYTFGSGTRLTVV.

This clonotype has just one count. This CDR3 reads CASIPKGGRYEQYF. In DNA, the CDR3 is TGTGCCAGCATCCCCAAGGGAGGGAGGTACGAGCAGTACTTC. The gene calls are TRBV7-7 and TRBJ2-7, with TRBD2 matching 7 bases. CDR1 is SSHAT and CDR2 is FNYEAQ in the germline V gene (reference sequence). With 7 bases clipped from V and 4 bases from J, the junction kept 10 bases outside the gene matches. CDR3 length equals 14 residues.

The CDR3 here is CATGVAGELFF. The CDR3 region has the DNA TGTGCCACGGGGGTGGCCGGGGAGCTGTTTTTT. V is TRBV12-3 or TRBV12-4 and J is TRBJ2-2, with D possibly being TRBD2 (6 bases). V shed 10 bases and J shed 6 bases, with 9 bases lying between them. The CDR3 is 11 residues long.

The CDR3 DNA reads as TGTGCCAGCAGTTTAGTCCCTAGCGGGGGGTCCAATGAGCAGTTCTTC. This gives the protein CASSLVPSGGSNEQFF. This chain uses TRBV27 with TRBJ2-1, with 11 bases matching TRBD2. This CDR3 contains 16 residues. Unmatched junction bases numbered 6, after V lost 2 bases and J lost 6 bases. Germline values: CDR1 MNHEY, CDR2 SMNVEV (reference sequence).

The V gene is TRBV4-2, the J gene TRBJ2-6; the D is unclear. CDR1 is LGHNA, CDR2 YNFKEQ, per germline. This CDR3 has 18 amino acids. V was cut by 1 base and J by 1 base, with 14 bases left in between. CDR3 in DNA: TGTGCCAGCAGCCAAGTGCTGGGCCCATTTTCTGGGGCCAACGTCCTGACTTTC. It is translated as CASSQVLGPFSGANVLTF.

In this sample, this clonotype turned up a few times. This chain joins TRBV12-3 or TRBV12-4 and TRBJ2-1; TRBD2 agrees at 11 bases. This CDR3 region has 16 residues. The J segment lost 3 bases and the V segment lost 6 bases, leaving 7 bases of the junction unmatched. The DNA for the CDR3 is TGTGCCAGCAGCCTCCTTAGCGGGGGGGACTACAATGAGCAGTTCTTC. Protein sequence: CASSLLSGGDYNEQFF.

This clonotype was seen repeatedly, ten times or more. The V call is TRBV7-2, the J call TRBJ1-5; TRBD1 is a possible D gene (5 bases). CDR1 is SGHTA, CDR2 FQGNSA, per germline. CDR3 size: 15 residues. Trimming removed 5 bases at V and 0 bases at J, with 11 bases between. This CDR3 reads CASSARGYSNQPQHF. The CDR3 region has the DNA TGTGCCAGCAGCGCCCGGGGGTATAGCAATCAGCCCCAGCATTTT.

The sample holds a few counts of this clonotype. The J gene is TRBJ1-3, the V gene TRBV6-5; D unresolved. The CDR3 contains 14 residues. V lost 4 bases and J 0 bases, leaving 7 bases between the germline ends. Per germline, CDR1 MNHEY and CDR2 SVGAGI. The CDR3 nucleotides read TGTGCCAGCAGTTCCCCTGGCTCTGGAAACACCATATATTTT. Translation: CASSSPGSGNTIYF.

J is TRBJ2-1 and V is TRBV24-1; D possibly corresponds to TRBD1 (8 bases). This CDR3 is 14 amino acids long. Deletions cut 1 base from V and 9 bases from J, with 12 bases between. Germline loops: CDR1 KGHDR, CDR2 SFDVKD. The CDR3 loop is CATSDFTGGGEQFF. CDR3 nucleotide sequence: TGTGCCACCAGTGATTTTACAGGGGGGGGTGAGCAGTTCTTC.

The CDR3 is CASKARGGTDTQYF. The CDR3 DNA follows: TGTGCCAGCAAGGCTCGCGGGGGCACAGATACGCAGTATTTT. The chain is built from TRBV11-2 and TRBJ2-3; possibly TRBD2 for D (6 bases). Germline V gene lookup returns CDR1 SGHAT and CDR2 FQNNGV. Trimming removed 7 bases at V and 1 base at J, with 12 bases between. The CDR3 has 14 amino acids.

In its sample, this clonotype was seen a few times. The V gene is TRBV18, the J gene TRBJ2-7; D may be TRBD1 (5 bases). There are 14 residues in the CDR3. Per the germline V gene, CDR1 is KGHSH and CDR2 is LQKENI. With 4 bases removed from V and 3 bases from J, the gap between germline ends came to 13 bases. The CDR3 sequence: CASSQRWGGYEQYF. CDR3 in DNA: TGTGCCAGCTCACAACGATGGGGCGGCTACGAGCAGTACTTC.

V usage is TRBV20-1 and J usage is TRBJ2-3, with no clear D. The V gene's germline CDR1 is DFQATT and CDR2 SNEGSKA (reference sequence). The CDR3 runs 15 residues. Trimming left V 5 bases short and J 0 bases short, with 15 bases between. The DNA for the CDR3 is TGCAGTGCTCCCGTAGGGCTTCGCAGCACAGATACGCAGTATTTT. It yields the protein CSAPVGLRSTDTQYF.

J is TRBJ2-1 and V is TRBV3-1; unclear D gene. The CDR3 covers 13 residues. CDR1 is LGHDT and CDR2 is YNNKEL in the germline V gene (reference sequence). Trimming removed 0 bases at V and 9 bases at J, with 9 bases between. CDR3 sequence (DNA): TGTGCCAGCAGCCAAGATAGGGCCAGTGAGCAGTTCTTC. Its translation: CASSQDRASEQFF.

This chain uses TRBV7-8 with TRBJ1-5; TRBD1 matches at 7 bases. This CDR3 spans 15 amino acids. Germline CDR1 and CDR2: SGHVS and FQNEAQ. V was clipped by 5 bases and J by 4 bases; unmatched bases: 8. The CDR3 loop reads CASSQGQLWNQPQHF. In DNA, the CDR3 is TGTGCCAGCAGCCAGGGACAGCTGTGGAATCAGCCCCAGCATTTT.